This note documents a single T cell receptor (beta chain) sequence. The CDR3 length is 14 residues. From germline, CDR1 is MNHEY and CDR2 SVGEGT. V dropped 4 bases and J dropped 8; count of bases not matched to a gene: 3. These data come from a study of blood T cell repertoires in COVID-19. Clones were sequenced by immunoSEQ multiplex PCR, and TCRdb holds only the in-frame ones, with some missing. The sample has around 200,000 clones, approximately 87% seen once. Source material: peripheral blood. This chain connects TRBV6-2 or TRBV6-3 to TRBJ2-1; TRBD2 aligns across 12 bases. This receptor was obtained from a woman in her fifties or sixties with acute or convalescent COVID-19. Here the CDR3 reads CASSLTSGSYEQFF. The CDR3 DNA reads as TGTGCCAGCAGTTTGACTAGCGGGAGCTATGAGCAGTTCTTC.